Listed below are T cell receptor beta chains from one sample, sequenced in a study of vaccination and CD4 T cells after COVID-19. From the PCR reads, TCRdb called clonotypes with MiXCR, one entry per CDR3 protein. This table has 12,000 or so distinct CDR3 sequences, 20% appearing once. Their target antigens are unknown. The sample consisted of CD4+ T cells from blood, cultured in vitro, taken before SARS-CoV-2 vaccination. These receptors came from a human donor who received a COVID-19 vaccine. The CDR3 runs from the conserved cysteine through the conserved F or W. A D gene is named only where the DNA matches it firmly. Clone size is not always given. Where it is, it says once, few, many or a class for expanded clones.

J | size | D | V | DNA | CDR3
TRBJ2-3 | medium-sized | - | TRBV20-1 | TGCAGTGCTAGTCTCCCTCAGCAGCGTAGCACAGATACGCAGTATTTT | CSASLPQQRSTDTQYF
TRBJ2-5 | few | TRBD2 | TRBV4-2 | TGTGCCAGCAGCCAAGAAACTAGCGGGGGGTTGAAGACCCAGTACTTC | CASSQETSGGLKTQYF
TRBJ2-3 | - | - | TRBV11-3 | TGTGCCAGCAGCCCCACCAGACAGGCTAGCACAGATACGCAGTATTTT | CASSPTRQASTDTQYF
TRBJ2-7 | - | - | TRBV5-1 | TGCGCCAGCAGCTTGGGGGTGGGACGCTACGAGCAGTACTTC | CASSLGVGRYEQYF
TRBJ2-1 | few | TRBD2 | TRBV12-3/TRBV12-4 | TGTGCCAGCAGTTCAGGCGCGGGAGGGAATGAGCAGTTCTTC | CASSSGAGGNEQFF
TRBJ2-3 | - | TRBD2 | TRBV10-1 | TGCGCCAGCAGTGAGGGGGGGACTAGCGATTCAGATACGCAGTATTTT | CASSEGGTSDSDTQYF
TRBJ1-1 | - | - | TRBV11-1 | TGTGCCAGCAGCATACAACCCGGCCCCCTGGGAGCTGAAGCTTTCTTT | CASSIQPGPLGAEAFF
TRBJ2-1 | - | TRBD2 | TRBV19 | TGTGCCAGTAGTATAGGACTAGCGGGGATAAAGTACAATGAGCAGTTCTTC | CASSIGLAGIKYNEQFF
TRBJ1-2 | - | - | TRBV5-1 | TGCGCCAGCAGCCCCGGTAGCTATGGCTACACCTTC | CASSPGSYGYTF
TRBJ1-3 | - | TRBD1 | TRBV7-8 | TGTGCCAGCAGCGTTGACAGGGAGGCTAGCACCATATATTTT | CASSVDREASTIYF
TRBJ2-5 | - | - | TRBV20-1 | TGCAGTGCTACCGAAACGATGAGGGGGGCAGAGACCCAGTACTTC | CSATETMRGAETQYF